Following are 26 T cell receptor beta chains from one sample sequenced in a study of control samples from healthy donors and cancer patients. Here immunoSEQ multiplex PCR was the method, and the copy in TCRdb shows in-frame clones only, minus some. Here the sample spans around 89,000 clones, around 80% being singletons. Sequenced input: blood. The source of these receptors is a woman aged 60-70 years in good health.

This clone counts as medium-sized. The gene calls are TRBV3-1 (or the pseudogene TRBV3-2) and TRBJ1-6; D is uncertain. Trimming removed 4 bases from V and 6 bases from J, with 19 bases in between. Germline V gene lookup returns CDR1 LGHDT and CDR2 YNNKEL (reference sequence). The CDR3 extends over 17 amino acids. The CDR3 is CASSRHLEGFGNSPLHF. The CDR3 region has the DNA TGTGCCAGCAGCCGCCACTTAGAGGGCTTTGGTAATTCACCCCTCCACTTT.

This sequence joins TRBV19 and TRBJ2-2; perhaps TRBD2 as D (6 bases). The CDR3 covers 15 residues. V gave up 6 bases and J gave up 7 bases, with 18 bases separating them. Germline V gene lookup returns CDR1 LNHDA and CDR2 SQIVND (reference sequence). The chain's CDR3 is CASSPLVEGIGELFF. In DNA, the CDR3 is TGTGCCAGTAGCCCCCTGGTGGAGGGAATCGGGGAGCTGTTTTTT.

The rearrangement uses TRBV7-2 and TRBJ2-4, with 9 bases matching TRBD2. The CDR3 extends over 18 amino acids. The V gene end was trimmed by 1 base and the J gene end by 1 base; junction bases not matched to a gene: 8. Germline values: CDR1 SGHTA, CDR2 FQGNSA. The CDR3 loop reads CASSLGLWREGAKNIQYF. CDR3 bases: TGTGCCAGCAGCTTAGGGTTGTGGCGGGAGGGTGCCAAAAACATTCAGTACTTC.

The chain recombines TRBV7-6 with TRBJ2-7; no definite D call. Germline V lookup: CDR1 SGHVS, CDR2 FNYEAQ. Trimming pared 1 base from V and 2 bases from J, leaving 6 bases between. The CDR3 is 13 residues long. In DNA, the CDR3 is TGTGCCAGCAGCTTAGAGACCCCCTACGAGCAGTACTTC. Translation gives CASSLETPYEQYF.

The CDR3 nucleotides read TGCGCCAGCAGCCCCCCTGGGACACCTTACAATGAGCAGTTCTTC. It yields the protein CASSPPGTPYNEQFF. V is TRBV4-1 and J is TRBJ2-1, with D possibly TRBD1 on 6 matching bases. This CDR3 is 15 amino acids long. V lost 4 bases to trimming and J lost 4 bases, with 14 bases between them. Germline-derived CDR1 and CDR2 are MGHRA and YSYEKL.

The V gene is TRBV5-1, the J gene TRBJ2-3; tentative D call: TRBD2 (6 bases). In germline, CDR1 is SGHRS, CDR2 YFSETQ. Trimming took off 6 bases at V and 0 bases at J, with 11 bases between the two ends. The CDR3 spans 14 residues. The CDR3 DNA sequence: TGCGCCAGCACGCCCGGGACTAGCACAGATACGCAGTATTTT. As protein: CASTPGTSTDTQYF.

To note about this clone: Different DNA sequences within this sample yield the same CDR3. The chain uses TRBV5-1 and TRBJ1-2; 11 positions match TRBD1. V lost 4 bases to trimming and J lost 2 bases; unmatched junction nucleotides: 10. The CDR3 has 17 amino acids. Germline V lookup: CDR1 SGHRS, CDR2 YFSETQ. CDR3 DNA sequence: TGCGCCAGCAGCCTAGGGACAGGGGGGCGACGGAACTATGGCTACACCTTC. It specifies CASSLGTGGRRNYGYTF.

This chain uses TRBV2 with TRBJ1-1; unclear D gene. This CDR3 has 12 amino acids. The ends were cut back, 2 bases at V and 10 bases at J, with 11 bases in the middle. Per germline, CDR1 SNHLY and CDR2 FYNNEI. The CDR3 here is CASSEILTGAFF. The CDR3 nucleotides are TGTGCCAGCAGTGAAATCTTAACGGGAGCTTTCTTT.

The chain uses TRBV6-5 and TRBJ2-4, with D possibly matching TRBD2 (6 bases). Germline CDR1 reads MNHEY; CDR2 reads SVGAGI. The CDR3 is 13 amino acids. V was shortened by 10 bases and J by 0 bases, with 10 bases between the two germline ends. The CDR3 region is CATLGLAKNIQYF. As DNA, the CDR3 is TGTGCCACATTGGGACTAGCCAAAAACATTCAGTACTTC.

This chain joins TRBV15 and TRBJ1-1, with D tentatively TRBD1 (6 bases). The CDR3 covers 17 residues. The V gene's germline CDR1 is LNHNV and CDR2 YYDKDF (reference sequence). Trimming cost V 5 bases and J 1 base, with 20 bases left between them. In DNA, the CDR3 is TGTGCCACCAGCGGACGTCGAACCGGGACAAGGAACACTGAAGCTTTCTTT. Translated: CATSGRRTGTRNTEAFF.

This clone turned up a few times. The gene calls are TRBV2 and TRBJ1-4; D gene ambiguous. CDR1 SNHLY and CDR2 FYNNEI come from the germline V gene. The CDR3 consists of 13 residues. With 8 bases removed from V and 1 base from J, the gap between germline ends came to 8 bases. CDR3 sequence: CASGVITNEKLFF. The CDR3 DNA reads as TGTGCCAGCGGGGTAATAACTAATGAAAAACTGTTTTTT.

The rearrangement joins TRBV10-1 to TRBJ2-1, with TRBD2 identical over 11 bases. CDR3 length: 14 residues. The trim removed 4 bases at V and 4 bases at J, leaving 0 bases unmatched. CDR1 and CDR2 (germline): WNHNN, SYGVQD (reference sequence). The CDR3 DNA reads as TGCGCCAGCAGTGCTAGCGGGAGGTACAATGAGCAGTTCTTC. It specifies CASSASGRYNEQFF.

This clone was seen many times. The V and J genes are TRBV7-9 and TRBJ2-7; TRBD2 aligns across 8 bases. V was clipped by 5 bases and J by 6 bases; unmatched bases: 12. Germline-derived CDR1 and CDR2 are SEHNR and FQNEAQ (reference sequence). CDR3 length equals 15 residues. DNA of the CDR3: TGTGCCAGCAGCCCGGCGGCGGGGGGTAGCTCCGAGCAGTACTTC. Amino acids: CASSPAAGGSSEQYF.

The V gene is TRBV2, the J gene TRBJ2-3, with D perhaps TRBD2 (6 bases). Germline V gives CDR1 SNHLY, CDR2 FYNNEI. The CDR3 length is 15 residues. Between the trimmed V and J ends, which lost 4 bases and 0 bases, there was a span of 11 bases. DNA for the CDR3: TGTGCCAGCAGTGTGGGGGGTATCAGCACAGATACGCAGTATTTT. Its translation: CASSVGGISTDTQYF. The full variable domain, its missing parts supplied by reference TRBV2 and TRBJ2-3, is EPEVTQTPSHQVTQMGQEVILRCVPISNHLYFYWYRQILGQKVEFLVSFYNNEISEKSEIFDDQFSVERPDGSNFTLKIRSTKLEDSAMYFCASSVGGISTDTQYFGPGTRLTVL.

This clone has a handful of counts. The rearrangement joins TRBV13 to TRBJ2-5, with TRBD1 identical over 9 bases. The CDR3 length is 16 residues. Trimming removed 5 bases from V and 3 bases from J; junction bases left unmatched: 10. Per the germline V gene, CDR1 is PRHDT and CDR2 is FYEKMQ (reference sequence). The CDR3 protein is CASSEGRDRAEETQYF. The CDR3 coding sequence is TGTGCCAGCAGCGAAGGCCGGGACAGGGCCGAAGAGACCCAGTACTTC.

V is TRBV6-2 or TRBV6-3 and J is TRBJ1-3, with D perhaps matching TRBD1 (6 bases). V shed 0 bases and J shed 0 bases, with 15 bases lying between them. CDR1 is MNHEY and CDR2 is SVGEGT in the germline V gene. This CDR3 contains 18 residues. CDR3 residues: CASSYSRTATDSGNTIYF. DNA of the CDR3: TGTGCCAGCAGTTACTCCCGGACAGCAACTGACTCTGGAAACACCATATATTTT.

V usage is TRBV11-2 and J usage is TRBJ1-4; no definite D call. Trimming removed 1 base at V and 8 bases at J, with 23 bases between. CDR1 is SGHAT, CDR2 FQNNGV, per germline. This CDR3 has 18 residues. The CDR3 DNA follows: TGTGCCAGCAGCTTAGTACCCCCCGCGGGAAGGCGTGAGGAAAAACTGTTTTTT. It is translated as CASSLVPPAGRREEKLFF. Based on the CDR3 plus reference TRBV11-2 and TRBJ1-4, the full variable domain is EAGVAQSPRYKIIEKRQSVAFWCNPISGHATLYWYQQILGQGPKLLIQFQNNGVVDDSQLPKDRFSAERLKGVDSTLKIQPAKLEDSAVYLCASSLVPPAGRREEKLFFGSGTQLSVL.

J is TRBJ2-7 and V is TRBV4-1; 9 bases agree with TRBD1. V shed 0 bases and J 4 bases; nucleotides not matched to a gene: 7. Germline CDR1 and CDR2: MGHRA and YSYEKL. The CDR3 extends over 16 amino acids. CDR3 DNA sequence: TGCGCCAGCAGCCAAGATGGGGGACAGGGATATTACGAGCAGTACTTC. Amino acids: CASSQDGGQGYYEQYF.

This sequence joins TRBV7-8 and TRBJ2-7; tentatively, D is TRBD1 (6 bases). Trimming took 3 bases from V and 1 from J, leaving 16 bases between them. Per germline, CDR1 SGHVS and CDR2 FQNEAQ. This CDR3 has 16 residues. The CDR3 region is CASSFSKPGESYEQYF. The CDR3 region has the DNA TGTGCCAGCAGCTTTAGCAAGCCAGGGGAATCCTACGAGCAGTACTTC.

This clone was counted only a few times. The genes are TRBV19 and TRBJ2-7, with 7 bases lining up with TRBD2. This CDR3 has 16 amino acids. Germline V gene sequence: CDR1 LNHDA, CDR2 SQIVND (reference sequence). J gave up 2 bases and V 5 bases, and 12 bases lay outside the gene matches. Written as DNA, the CDR3 is TGTGCCAGTAGTCAAGCGGGGACCTTTACTACCTACGAGCAGTACTTC. Translated, it gives CASSQAGTFTTYEQYF.

The chain couples TRBV27 to TRBJ2-1; maybe TRBD1 (6 bases). The CDR3 consists of 17 residues. The V gene lost 4 bases and the J gene lost 4 bases, with 20 bases spanning the gap. Per the germline V gene, CDR1 is MNHEY and CDR2 is SMNVEV (reference sequence). CDR3 residues: CASSSGITGMGYNEQFF. The CDR3 DNA follows: TGTGCCAGCAGTTCCGGAATAACAGGGATGGGGTACAATGAGCAGTTCTTC.

The V and J genes are TRBV14 and TRBJ2-1, with TRBD1 matching over 8 bases. Trimming at V came to 3 bases and at J to 0 bases, leaving 7 bases not matched to a gene. Germline-derived CDR1 and CDR2 are SGHDN and FVKESK. The CDR3 is 17 amino acids. The CDR3 spells CASSHPGQVYSYNEQFF. Here the CDR3 DNA reads TGTGCCAGCAGCCACCCGGGACAGGTTTACTCCTACAATGAGCAGTTCTTC.

V and J are TRBV7-2 and TRBJ1-4; possible D gene TRBD1, 6 bases. The V and J ends lost 5 bases and 5 bases respectively, with 12 bases between them. CDR1 is SGHTA, CDR2 FQGNSA, per germline. This CDR3 is 14 amino acids long. CDR3 nucleotides: TGTGCCAGCAGCCTTCAGGGGTCCAATGAAAAACTGTTTTTT. It encodes CASSLQGSNEKLFF.

This clone was detected only once. V usage is TRBV2 and J usage is TRBJ1-3; no firm D call. With 4 bases removed from V and 4 bases from J, the gap between germline ends came to 17 bases. Germline CDR1 SNHLY, CDR2 FYNNEI. The CDR3 runs to 16 residues. CDR3 amino acids: CASSGYGPLAGNTIYF. In nucleotides, the CDR3 is TGTGCCAGCAGTGGGTATGGTCCGCTGGCAGGAAACACCATATATTTT. Looking up the rest from reference TRBV2 and TRBJ1-3 gives the full variable domain: EPEVTQTPSHQVTQMGQEVILRCVPISNHLYFYWYRQILGQKVEFLVSFYNNEISEKSEIFDDQFSVERPDGSNFTLKIRSTKLEDSAMYFCASSGYGPLAGNTIYFGEGSWLTVV.

The chain links TRBV10-1 to TRBJ2-1; 7 positions agree with TRBD2. CDR1 WNHNN and CDR2 SYGVQD come from the germline V gene (reference sequence). CDR3 length: 14 residues. The V and J ends lost 6 bases and 8 bases, in that order; junction bases with no gene match: 10. DNA of the CDR3: TGCGCCAGCAGAGGGGACTATGGGGAGGATGAGCAGTTCTTC. Its protein is CASRGDYGEDEQFF.

The V call is TRBV11-2, the J call TRBJ2-2, with D possibly being TRBD1 (6 bases). CDR1 and CDR2 from the germline V gene are SGHAT and FQNNGV. The ends were cut back, 4 bases at V and 6 bases at J, with 12 bases in the middle. This CDR3 is 14 amino acids long. CDR3 DNA: TGTGCCAGCAGCTACAACAGGGTCGCCGGGGAGCTGTTTTTT. Protein sequence: CASSYNRVAGELFF.